This T cell receptor (beta chain) comes out of a study of blood T cell repertoires in COVID-19. At the level of the study: The origin of the acute and convalescent COVID-19 samples was the United States, Italy and Spain. PBMCs, B-cell-depleted T cells, or T cells were the source of the cDNA or gDNA that made up the material.

The authors' processing: The assay estimated nucleated cells by amplifying reference gene primers. The repertoire was sequenced with immunoSEQ multiplex PCR; TCRdb's copy has only in-frame clones and lacks some. The V and J calls and the clone size are those of that table, but D and trimming were determined from the DNA. The sample has 200,000 to 300,000 clones, 75% to 90% seen once; the top ten hold around 7.8%. This clone was counted once. Trimming removed 5 bases at V and 0 bases at J, with 22 bases between. The CDR3 length is 18 residues. CDR1 and CDR2 (germline): MGHDK, SYGVNS. The genes are TRBV25-1 and TRBJ1-2, with D tentatively TRBD1 (5 bases). This receptor was identified in a human donor in a cohort sampled during active COVID-19. Sample: peripheral blood. CDR3 bases: TGTGCCAGCAGTTATAGCCCGGATCAGGGCAGAGCTAACTATGGCTACACCTTC. Protein sequence: CASSYSPDQGRANYGYTF.